This TCR beta chain was recorded in a study of human T cells and chemical hapten exposure (dated by TCRdb to the early 2020s). In terms of the full investigation: For sensitization, 2% DPC in acetone was applied to an approximately 2 cm by approximately 2 cm area of upper inner arm skin. In alopecia patients, the study followed how the peripheral blood TCR repertoire changed in vivo over primary and secondary sensitization to diphenylcyclopropenone (DPC), a hapten. Libraries were pooled for sequencing, and variation in per-sample TCR yields was attributed mainly to small differences in library volumes within the pool. Blood samples were taken from patients before sensitization (week 0) and at 2, 6 and about 24 weeks after DPC sensitization. About 29 alopecia patients gave blood for TCR sequencing at one to four time points (pre-sensitization, 2, 6 and 24 weeks). Patch testing was performed on the upper back with Finn chambers containing 0.01% DPC, and the patch tests were scored after 6 days according to International Contact Dermatitis Research Group standards. Most of the patients in the cohort were female, and the cohort covered alopecia areata with under or over 50% scalp involvement, alopecia totalis and alopecia universalis. Throughout the approximately 24-week study period, patients were also given weekly therapeutic DPC doses on the scalp.

Library preparation used RACE. These reads were obtained on a NextSeq 500. Library preparation attached unique molecular identifiers to individual cDNA molecules for quantitative, reproducible TCR counting. For every blood RNA sample, sequencing covered both the TCR alpha and TCR beta chains. Per the authors' processing: The median number of TCRs per sample was 95,638, ranging from 23,224 to 690,600. V, J and CDR3 annotation of the TCR reads was carried out using the Decombinator software suite. To make PS versus PT1 abundance plots, every sample was subsampled to the same number of TCRs (28,000). Expanded TCRs were defined as absent before sensitization and observed at least eight times at the 2-week time point. The raw public data were reprocessed by TCRdb itself: fastp quality trimming at Q25, MiXCR clonotype calling, in-frame beta chains only. CDR3 protein duplicates are merged, each entry listing the most common genes and DNA. The V and J calls, along with clone size, are taken from TCRdb and not from the paper's own processing. The sample includes around 74,000 distinct CDR3 sequences, with around a third observed a single time. Together, the top ten hold more than 7% of the sample.

Concerning this clonotype: Its antigen remains undetermined. No base quality information exists; no much larger clone differs at one position.

The time point label on this specimen signifies: patch test 1, 2 weeks after DPC sensitization. Taken with the paper, the label for treatment or condition translates to: therapeutic diphenylcyclopropenone sensitization with weekly scalp DPC. At every patch-test visit, the blood draw took place before the patch test was put on. To be eligible, patients had to be aged 18 to 70, diagnosed with alopecia and judged suitable for DPC therapy, while pregnant patients were excluded. Total RNA was extracted from unfractionated whole blood collected in Tempus Blood RNA tubes. Broad study findings and their caveats: Patch test score was positively correlated with the number of PT1 expanded TCRs, with significance at thresholds 8, 16 and 32 but not at 4. Repeated subsampling changed both the strength of the expansion versus patch-test correlation and the threshold at which the correlation became significant. Because every patient had alopecia, a presumed autoimmune disease, the patients' immune response might differ from that of healthy individuals. No change with DPC sensitization was found in the number of TCRs above 1 in 1000 frequency, and no evidence of global repertoire structure alterations was found. Significantly more large CDR3 similarity clusters were formed by expanded TCRs than by pre-sensitization or healthy control sets, consistent with antigen-driven responses.

This sequence was found in a man aged 40-49 years with alopecia areata. Some clones in this sample may be carry-over from other donors' samples. The source material was whole blood, sampled in connection with sensitization to the hapten diphenylcyclopropenone (DPC).

The CDR3 protein: CSARGGGGYGYTF. The DNA sequence is TGCAGTGCTAGAGGCGGAGGGGGTTATGGCTACACCTTC. The chain links TRBV20-1 with TRBJ1-2, with TRBD1 as a weak D call on 6 bases. The CDR3 covers 13 residues, taking in both the cysteine and the phenylalanine. Kept here is only the CDR3 DNA, which spans 39 bases and is read in frame from base 1. The junction carries 11 bases between V and J, which are trimmed by 1 base and 5 bases respectively. CDR1 and CDR2, looked up from the germline V gene (reference sequence), are DFQATT and SNEGSKA.